The 10 T cell receptor beta chains below come from one sample, sequenced in a study of Graves' ophthalmopathy and Graves' hyperthyroidism. Amplification targeted the TCR beta CDR3 regions, with RNA transcripts as the source material. Investigators did first-round RT-PCR with HTBI primers, then second-round multiplex PCR. Each CDR3 protein is one row after TCRdb ran MiXCR on the multiplex PCR reads. The sample lists over 650,000 distinct CDR3 sequences; roughly 39% were seen once. The specimen was peripheral blood. The source of these receptors is an adult man with Graves' ophthalmopathy.

This clonotype has at least ten counts. The chain's CDR3 is CASSEPRGNTIYF. The CDR3 DNA is TGTGCCAGCAGTGAACCCCGAGGAAACACCATATATTTT. The rearrangement links TRBV2 to TRBJ1-3; no definite D call. The ends were cut back, 2 bases at V and 4 bases at J, with 6 bases in the middle. The germline CDR1 and CDR2 sequences are SNHLY and FYNNEI. This CDR3 is built from 13 residues.

This clonotype was seen ten or more times. This chain uses TRBV29-1 with TRBJ2-2; the match to TRBD1 covers 12 bases. From germline, CDR1 is SQVTM and CDR2 ANQGSEA. The CDR3 covers 15 residues. Trimming removed 6 bases from V and 4 bases from J; junction bases left unmatched: 6. Here the CDR3 DNA reads TGCAGCGTGGCGGGACAGGGGGCTTCCACCGGGGAGCTGTTTTTT. This gives the protein CSVAGQGASTGELFF.

In this sample, this clonotype turned up many times. The chain recombines TRBV7-2 with TRBJ2-5, with TRBD2 matching over 13 bases. The ends lost 0 bases at V and 1 base at J; junction bases unmatched: 8. CDR3 length: 19 residues. Germline V gives CDR1 SGHTA, CDR2 FQGNSA. CDR3 sequence reads: CASSLALLGLAGRQETQYF. CDR3 in DNA: TGTGCCAGCAGCTTAGCGCTACTGGGACTAGCGGGACGCCAAGAGACCCAGTACTTC.

This clonotype was seen many times. The gene calls are TRBV5-6 and TRBJ1-5; 9 bases map to TRBD1. Germline CDR1 is SGHDT and CDR2 is YYEEEE. CDR3 length: 15 residues. The V segment lost 2 bases and the J segment 4 bases; nucleotides outside the gene matches: 4. CDR3 sequence reads: CASSLGDRVNQPQHF. CDR3 nucleotide sequence: TGTGCCAGCAGCTTAGGGGACAGGGTTAATCAGCCCCAGCATTTT.

The chain recombines TRBV12-3 or TRBV12-4 with TRBJ1-6; D gene uncertain. V lost 6 bases to trimming and J lost 7 bases, with 10 bases between them. The CDR3 consists of 13 residues. In DNA form, the CDR3 reads TGTGCCAGCAGCGCCGGGATCAATTCACCCCTCCACTTT. Protein sequence: CASSAGINSPLHF.

In this sample, this clonotype turned up a few times. The gene calls are TRBV27 and TRBJ2-7, with 7 bases fitting TRBD1. J gave up 6 bases and V 4 bases, and 9 bases lay outside the gene matches. Germline V gene data show CDR1 as MNHEY and CDR2 as SMNVEV (reference sequence). This CDR3 contains 14 residues. Here the CDR3 DNA reads TGTGCCAGCAGTTGGGGACAGTCAGGTTCCGAGCAGTACTTC. Amino acid sequence: CASSWGQSGSEQYF.

This clonotype was counted many times. The genes are TRBV7-3 and TRBJ2-7; a weak D match, TRBD2 (5 bases). Per germline, CDR1 SGHTA and CDR2 FQGTGA. Trimming shortened V by 1 base and J by 5 bases, and 9 bases separated the two germline ends. The CDR3 consists of 13 residues. The CDR3 region has the DNA TGTGCCAGCAGCTTAAGAGGGCCCGACGAGCAGTACTTC. This codes for CASSLRGPDEQYF.

This clonotype occurred a few times. The J gene is TRBJ2-7, the V gene TRBV3-1; D remains ambiguous. V lost 1 base and J 0 bases, leaving 10 bases between the germline ends. Germline-derived CDR1 and CDR2 are LGHDT and YNNKEL (reference sequence). The CDR3 is 15 residues long. The CDR3 protein is CASSQGNGPSYEQYF. The CDR3 DNA sequence: TGTGCCAGCAGCCAAGGTAACGGCCCCTCCTACGAGCAGTACTTC.

This clonotype was detected a few times. The rearrangement links TRBV30 to TRBJ2-7; 10 positions agree with TRBD1. The CDR3 length is 14 residues. CDR1 GTSNPN and CDR2 SVGIG come from the germline V gene (reference sequence). Losses at the gene ends were 3 bases for V and 2 bases for J; bases not matched to a gene: 4. The CDR3 here is CAWRGTGAAYEQYF. CDR3 nucleotide sequence: TGTGCCTGGAGAGGGACAGGGGCGGCCTACGAGCAGTACTTC.

This clonotype was counted ten times or more. Compared with germline, one end of the junction differs, possibly owing to a read error. The gene calls are TRBV24-1 and TRBJ2-2; TRBD2 is a possible D gene (5 bases). Germline V CDR1 and CDR2: KGHDR, SFDVKD. This CDR3 has 15 residues. The CDR3 here is CATSDLRINTGKLFF. CDR3 bases: TGTGCCACCAGTGATTTACGGATAAACACCGGGAAGCTGTTTTTT.